This is a list of T cell receptor beta chains from one sample in a study of blood T cell repertoires in COVID-19. The table came from immunoSEQ multiplex PCR; TCRdb's copy has only in-frame clones and leaves some out. This table has a few hundred thousand clones, around 86% appearing once. Sequenced: peripheral blood. These receptors were taken from a man in his forties who had recovered from COVID-19. Both conserved end residues are part of each CDR3. The D gene is left open where the match is weak. For some rows the clone size is stated as once, few or many, or as a class when expanded; others skip it.

.,TRBV12-5,TRBD2,TRBJ2-1,CASGLALAGEQFF,TGTGCTAGTGGTTTGGCCCTAGCGGGAGAGCAGTTCTTC
.,TRBV6-5,TRBD1,TRBJ1-6,CASSPGQPNSPLHF,TGTGCCAGCAGCCCGGGACAGCCAAATTCACCCCTCCACTTT
.,TRBV29-1,.,TRBJ2-3,CSVGIAAPGVTADTQYF,TGCAGCGTTGGAATCGCGGCACCGGGGGTAACCGCCGATACGCAGTATTTT
.,TRBV4-1,.,TRBJ2-7,CASSQGGSARYEQYF,TGCGCCAGCAGCCAAGGTGGCAGTGCCCGATACGAGCAGTACTTC
.,TRBV7-8,TRBD2,TRBJ2-3,CASSLRLAAHTDTQYF,TGTGCCAGCAGCTTAAGACTAGCGGCACACACAGATACGCAGTATTTT
.,TRBV12-5,TRBD1,TRBJ2-3,CASGSGQGLVDTQYF,TGTGCTAGTGGCTCAGGACAGGGGTTAGTGGATACGCAGTATTTT
.,TRBV19,TRBD2,TRBJ2-5,CASRIPMRGGLETQYF,TGTGCCAGTAGGATTCCTATGCGGGGGGGCCTGGAGACCCAGTACTTC
.,TRBV4-1,.,TRBJ1-5,CASSQDRSGTPPPPQHF,TGCGCCAGCAGCCAAGATAGGAGTGGGACACCTCCCCCGCCCCAGCATTTT
.,TRBV7-6,.,TRBJ2-7,CASSLDWGFGEQYF,TGTGCCAGCAGCTTAGATTGGGGCTTCGGCGAGCAGTACTTC
.,TRBV3-1/TRBV3-2,TRBD2,TRBJ2-1,CASRDRAGGNEQFF,TGTGCCAGCAGGGATCGCGCGGGGGGCAATGAGCAGTTCTTC
.,TRBV4-3,TRBD1,TRBJ1-6,CASSQEGQGNSPLHF,TGCGCCAGCAGCCAAGAAGGACAGGGGAATTCACCCCTCCACTTT
.,TRBV6-2/TRBV6-3,.,TRBJ1-1,CASSYPDTEAFF,TGTGCCAGCAGTTACCCGGACACTGAAGCTTTCTTT
.,TRBV19,TRBD1,TRBJ1-1,CASSYRGEGTEAFF,TGTGCCAGTAGCTACAGGGGCGAGGGCACTGAAGCTTTCTTT
.,TRBV5-4,TRBD2,TRBJ2-1,CASSLLGLAGYNEQFF,TGTGCCAGCAGCTTACTAGGACTAGCGGGATACAATGAGCAGTTCTTC
.,TRBV19,TRBD2,TRBJ2-1,CASGTSWDEQFF,TGTGCCAGTGGGACTAGCTGGGATGAGCAGTTCTTC
.,TRBV5-5,TRBD2,TRBJ2-7,CASSWRRELSEQYF,TGTGCCAGCAGCTGGAGGCGGGAGCTAAGCGAGCAGTACTTC
once,TRBV5-1,TRBD2,TRBJ2-1,CASSRGLAVYNEQFF,TGCGCCAGCAGCCGGGGACTAGCGGTCTACAATGAGCAGTTCTTC
.,TRBV4-3,.,TRBJ1-2,CASSQDRSGGGYTF,TGCGCCAGCAGCCAAGATCGCTCGGGGGGCGGCTACACCTTC
.,TRBV9,TRBD1,TRBJ1-2,CASSVGQGKVGYTF,TGTGCCAGCAGCGTCGGACAGGGGAAGGTTGGCTACACCTTC
.,TRBV10-3,.,TRBJ2-3,CAISERVGADTQYF,TGTGCCATCAGTGAGAGAGTGGGAGCAGATACGCAGTATTTT